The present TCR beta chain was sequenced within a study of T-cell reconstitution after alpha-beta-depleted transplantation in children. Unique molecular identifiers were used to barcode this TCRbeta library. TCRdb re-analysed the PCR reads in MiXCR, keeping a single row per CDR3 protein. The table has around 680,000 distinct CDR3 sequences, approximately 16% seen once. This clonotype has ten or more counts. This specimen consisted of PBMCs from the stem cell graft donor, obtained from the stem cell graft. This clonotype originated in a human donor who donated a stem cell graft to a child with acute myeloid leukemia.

The CDR3 reads CASSAGLAGDEQYF. The CDR3 nucleotides read TGTGCCAGCAGCGCAGGACTAGCGGGGGACGAGCAGTACTTC. This chain links TRBV7-2 with TRBJ2-7; 13 bases agree with TRBD2. J lost 5 bases, V lost 5 bases, and 3 bases had no gene match. Germline CDR1 reads SGHTA; CDR2 reads FQGNSA. The CDR3 length is 14 residues.